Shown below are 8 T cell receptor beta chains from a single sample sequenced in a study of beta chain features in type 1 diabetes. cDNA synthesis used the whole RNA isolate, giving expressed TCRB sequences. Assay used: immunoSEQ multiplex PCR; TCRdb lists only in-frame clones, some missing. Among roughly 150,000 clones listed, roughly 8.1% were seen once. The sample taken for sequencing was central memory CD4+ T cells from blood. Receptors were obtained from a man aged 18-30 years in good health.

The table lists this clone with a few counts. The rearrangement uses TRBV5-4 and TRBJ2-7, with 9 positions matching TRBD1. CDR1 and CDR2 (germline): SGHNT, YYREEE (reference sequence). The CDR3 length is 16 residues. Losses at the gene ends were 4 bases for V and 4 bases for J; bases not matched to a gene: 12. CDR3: CASSATGQGMEYEQYF. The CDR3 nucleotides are TGTGCCAGCAGCGCGACGGGACAGGGAATGGAGTACGAGCAGTACTTC.

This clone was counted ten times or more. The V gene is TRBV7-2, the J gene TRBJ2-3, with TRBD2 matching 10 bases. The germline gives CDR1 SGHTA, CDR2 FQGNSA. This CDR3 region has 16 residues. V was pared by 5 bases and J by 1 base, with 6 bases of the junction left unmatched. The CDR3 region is CASSRQTSGGTDTQYF. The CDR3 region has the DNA TGTGCCAGCAGCCGCCAAACTAGCGGGGGCACAGATACGCAGTATTTT.

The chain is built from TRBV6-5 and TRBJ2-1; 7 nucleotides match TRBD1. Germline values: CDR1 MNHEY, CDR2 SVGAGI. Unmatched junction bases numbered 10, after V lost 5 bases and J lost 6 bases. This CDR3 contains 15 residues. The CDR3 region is CASSLQGDPSNEQFF. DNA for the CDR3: TGTGCCAGCAGTCTCCAGGGGGACCCCAGCAATGAGCAGTTCTTC.

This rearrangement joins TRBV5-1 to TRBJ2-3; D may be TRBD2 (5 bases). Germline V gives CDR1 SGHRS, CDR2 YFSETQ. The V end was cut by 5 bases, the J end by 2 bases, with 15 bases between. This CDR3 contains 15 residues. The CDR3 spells CASSWGNSATDTQYF. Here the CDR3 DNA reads TGCGCCAGCAGTTGGGGAAATAGCGCCACAGATACGCAGTATTTT.

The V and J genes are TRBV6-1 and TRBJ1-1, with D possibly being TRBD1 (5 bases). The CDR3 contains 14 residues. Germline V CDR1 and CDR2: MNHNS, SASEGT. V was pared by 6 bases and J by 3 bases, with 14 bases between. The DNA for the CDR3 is TGTGCCAGCAGGCGGGACGGATTCTACACTGAAGCTTTCTTT. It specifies CASRRDGFYTEAFF.

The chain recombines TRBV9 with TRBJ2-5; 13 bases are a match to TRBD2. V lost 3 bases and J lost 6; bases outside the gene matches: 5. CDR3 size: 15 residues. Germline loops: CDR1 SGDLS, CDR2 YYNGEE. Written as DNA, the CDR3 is TGTGCCAGCAGCGCTCAGGGACTAGCGGGGAAGACCCAGTACTTC. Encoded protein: CASSAQGLAGKTQYF.

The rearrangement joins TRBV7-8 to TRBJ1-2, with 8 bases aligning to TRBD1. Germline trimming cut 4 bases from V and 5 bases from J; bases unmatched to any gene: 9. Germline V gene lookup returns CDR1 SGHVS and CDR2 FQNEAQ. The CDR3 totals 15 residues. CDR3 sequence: CASSSPGTGRYGYTF. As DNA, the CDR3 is TGTGCCAGCAGCTCTCCCGGGACAGGCCGTTATGGCTACACCTTC.

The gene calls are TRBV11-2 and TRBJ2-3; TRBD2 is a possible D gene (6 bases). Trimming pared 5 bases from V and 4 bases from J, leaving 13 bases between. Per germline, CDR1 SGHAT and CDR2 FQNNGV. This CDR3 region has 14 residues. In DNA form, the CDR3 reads TGTGCCAGCAGCCCCAATTCGGGGGCAGATACGCAGTATTTT. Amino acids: CASSPNSGADTQYF. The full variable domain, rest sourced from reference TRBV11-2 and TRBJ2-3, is EAGVAQSPRYKIIEKRQSVAFWCNPISGHATLYWYQQILGQGPKLLIQFQNNGVVDDSQLPKDRFSAERLKGVDSTLKIQPAKLEDSAVYLCASSPNSGADTQYFGPGTRLTVL.